This record looks at one TCR beta chain sequence and its context. Its antigen is currently unknown. This sample is drawn from a study of shared clonotypes between healthy human individuals. Study outcomes and limitations: Sampling used blood alone; tissue repertoires probably differ.

The CDR3 runs to 13 residues. In germline, CDR1 is MNHEY, CDR2 SMNVEV (reference sequence). The J segment lost 7 bases and the V segment lost 9 bases, leaving 9 bases of the junction unmatched. Repertoires were generated with immunoSEQ multiplex PCR, while TCRdb's copy carries only in-frame clones and drops some. The sample consists of some 2.1 million clones, 85% to 95% of them appearing once. Naive CD4+ cells were CD45RA-selected; the remaining cells were memory. The receptor comes from a man in his late teens or twenties in good health. Material: naive CD4+ T cells sorted from blood. Subset specified: CD45RA+ positively selected. This chain links TRBV27 with TRBJ1-5; 7 nucleotides agree with TRBD1. The CDR3: CASAQGPQQPQHF. Here the CDR3 DNA reads TGTGCCAGTGCACAGGGGCCACAGCAGCCCCAGCATTTT.